Following are 7 T cell receptor beta chains from one sample sequenced in a study of blood T cell repertoires in COVID-19. Libraries were prepared by immunoSEQ multiplex PCR; TCRdb keeps only in-frame clonotypes and omits some of them. The table lists 75,000 to 90,000 clones, about nine tenths of them singletons. Sequenced sample: peripheral blood. These receptors all stem from a man aged 18-30 years with COVID-19, enrolled during active disease.

The rearrangement joins TRBV3-1 (or the pseudogene TRBV3-2) to TRBJ2-1, with TRBD2 matching over 8 bases. V shed 5 bases and J 4 bases; nucleotides not matched to a gene: 4. There are 14 residues in the CDR3. Germline assignment: CDR1 LGHDT and CDR2 YNNKEL (reference sequence). CDR3 residues: CASSKLAGYNEQFF. As DNA, the CDR3 is TGTGCCAGCAGCAAGCTAGCGGGTTACAATGAGCAGTTCTTC.

This chain joins TRBV6-4 and TRBJ2-1, with TRBD2 as a possible D gene (5 bases). The CDR3 sequence is 14 residues long. The germline V gene has CDR1 MRHNA and CDR2 SNTAGT. Between the trimmed V and J ends, which lost 5 bases and 4 bases, there was a span of 12 bases. For the CDR3, the DNA is TGTGCCAGCAGTCCGGGGATAGAATACAATGAGCAGTTCTTC. Its translation: CASSPGIEYNEQFF.

The J gene is TRBJ2-7, the V gene TRBV4-1; TRBD2 matches 8 bases. Trimming at V came to 4 bases and at J to 6 bases, leaving 5 bases not matched to a gene. This CDR3 has 13 amino acids. Germline V gene data show CDR1 as MGHRA and CDR2 as YSYEKL. DNA of the CDR3: TGCGCCAGCAGCCCCCGGGAGGGCCGCGAGCAGTACTTC. Amino acids: CASSPREGREQYF.

The chain couples TRBV7-2 to TRBJ1-2; 11 bases align to TRBD1. V gave up 5 bases and J gave up 4 bases; unmatched junction bases: 6. The CDR3 length is 15 residues. From germline, CDR1 is SGHTA and CDR2 FQGNSA. CDR3 DNA sequence: TGTGCCAGCAGCCTGGGACAGGGGGGGTCCTATGGCTACACCTTC. Residues: CASSLGQGGSYGYTF.

The gene calls are TRBV6-5 and TRBJ1-1, with D unclear. The CDR3 length is 13 residues. Trimming removed 0 bases from V and 0 bases from J, with 2 bases in between. Per germline, CDR1 MNHEY and CDR2 SVGAGI. This CDR3 is CASSYSLNTEAFF. The CDR3 nucleotides read TGTGCCAGCAGTTACTCCTTGAACACTGAAGCTTTCTTT.

The V gene is TRBV28, the J gene TRBJ2-7; TRBD1 matches 9 bases. J was trimmed by 0 bases and V by 5 bases; bases with no gene match: 14. Germline V gene lookup returns CDR1 MDHEN and CDR2 SYDVKM. The length of the CDR3 is 18 residues. This chain's CDR3 is CASSPRPGQGEGSYEQYF. CDR3 coding DNA: TGTGCCAGCAGTCCCCGACCGGGACAGGGAGAGGGCTCCTACGAGCAGTACTTC.

This chain links TRBV10-3 with TRBJ1-2; perhaps TRBD1 as D (5 bases). There are 14 residues in the CDR3. Germline CDR1 ENHRY, CDR2 SYGVKD. The V gene lost 1 base and the J gene lost 0 bases, with 6 bases spanning the gap. This CDR3 reads CAISEWTTNYGYTF. DNA of the CDR3: TGTGCCATCAGTGAGTGGACAACTAACTATGGCTACACCTTC.